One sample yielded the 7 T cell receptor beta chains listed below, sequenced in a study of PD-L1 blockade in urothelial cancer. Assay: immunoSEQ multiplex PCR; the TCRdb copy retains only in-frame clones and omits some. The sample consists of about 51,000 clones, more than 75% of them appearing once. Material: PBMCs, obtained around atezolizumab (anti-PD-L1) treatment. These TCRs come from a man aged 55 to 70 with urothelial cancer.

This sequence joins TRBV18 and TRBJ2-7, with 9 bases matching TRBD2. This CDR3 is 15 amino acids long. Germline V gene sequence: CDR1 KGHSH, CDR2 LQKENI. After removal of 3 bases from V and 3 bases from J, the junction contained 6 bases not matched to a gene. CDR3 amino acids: CASSPTTSGSYEQYF. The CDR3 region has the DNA TGTGCCAGCTCACCGACGACTAGCGGTAGCTACGAGCAGTACTTC.

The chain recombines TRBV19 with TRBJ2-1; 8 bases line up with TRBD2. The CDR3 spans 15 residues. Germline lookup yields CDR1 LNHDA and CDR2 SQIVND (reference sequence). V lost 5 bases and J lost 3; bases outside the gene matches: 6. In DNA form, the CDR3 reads TGTGCCAGTAGTCATACTAGCGGAGTCTACAATGAGCAGTTCTTC. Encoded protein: CASSHTSGVYNEQFF.

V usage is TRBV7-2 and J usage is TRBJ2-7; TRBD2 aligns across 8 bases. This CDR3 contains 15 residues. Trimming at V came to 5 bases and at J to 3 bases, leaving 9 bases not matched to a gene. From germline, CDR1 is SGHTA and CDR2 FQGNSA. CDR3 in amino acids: CASSTTGGAGYEQYF. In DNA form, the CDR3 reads TGTGCCAGCAGCACAACCGGGGGGGCAGGCTACGAGCAGTACTTC.

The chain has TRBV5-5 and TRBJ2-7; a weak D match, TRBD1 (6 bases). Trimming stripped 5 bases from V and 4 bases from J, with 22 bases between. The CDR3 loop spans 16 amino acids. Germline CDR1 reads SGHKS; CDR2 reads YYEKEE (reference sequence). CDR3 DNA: TGTGCCAGCAGTTACACAGGGAAGGTTAGAAATTACGAGCAGTACTTC. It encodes CASSYTGKVRNYEQYF.

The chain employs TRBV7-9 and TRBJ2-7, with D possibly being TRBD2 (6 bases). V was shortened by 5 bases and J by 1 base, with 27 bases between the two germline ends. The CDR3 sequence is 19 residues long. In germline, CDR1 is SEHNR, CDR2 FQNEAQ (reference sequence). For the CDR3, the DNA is TGTGCCAGCAGCCGTCGGGAAGGGCAGGGACTGTCCGATTCCTACGAGCAGTACTTC. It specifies CASSRREGQGLSDSYEQYF. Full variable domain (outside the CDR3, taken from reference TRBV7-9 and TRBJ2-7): DTGVSQNPRHKITKRGQNVTFRCDPISEHNRLYWYRQTLGQGPEFLTYFQNEAQLEKSRLLSDRFSAERPKGSFSTLEIQRTEQGDSAMYLCASSRREGQGLSDSYEQYFGPGTRLTVT.

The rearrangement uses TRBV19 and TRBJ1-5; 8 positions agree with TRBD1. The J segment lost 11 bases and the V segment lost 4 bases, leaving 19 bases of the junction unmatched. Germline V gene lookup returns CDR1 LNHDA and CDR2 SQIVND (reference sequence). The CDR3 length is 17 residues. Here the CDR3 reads CASSREGTGSASGSQHF. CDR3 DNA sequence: TGTGCCAGTAGTAGAGAAGGGACAGGTAGCGCCTCGGGGTCCCAGCATTTT.

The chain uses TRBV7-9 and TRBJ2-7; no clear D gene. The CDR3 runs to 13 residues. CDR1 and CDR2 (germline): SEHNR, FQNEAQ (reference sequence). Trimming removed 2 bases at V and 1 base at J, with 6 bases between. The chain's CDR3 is CASSLSRSYEQYF. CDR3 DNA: TGTGCCAGCAGCTTATCCAGATCCTACGAGCAGTACTTC.